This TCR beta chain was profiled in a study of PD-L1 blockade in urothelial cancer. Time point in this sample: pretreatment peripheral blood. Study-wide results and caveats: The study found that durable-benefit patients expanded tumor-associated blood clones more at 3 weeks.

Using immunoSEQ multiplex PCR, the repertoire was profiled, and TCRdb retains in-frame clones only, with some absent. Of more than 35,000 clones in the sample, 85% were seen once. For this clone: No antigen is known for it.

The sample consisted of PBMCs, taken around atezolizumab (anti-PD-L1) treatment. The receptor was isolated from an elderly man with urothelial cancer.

This CDR3 is CASSEISGVDYGYTF. For the CDR3, the DNA is TGTGCCAGCAGTGAGATATCGGGGGTTGACTATGGCTACACCTTC. The chain recombines TRBV2 with TRBJ1-2; maybe TRBD1 (5 bases). Trimming took off 3 bases at V and 3 bases at J, with 14 bases between the two ends. Germline-derived CDR1 and CDR2 are SNHLY and FYNNEI. This CDR3 has 15 residues. The full variable domain, with the rest looked up from reference TRBV2 and TRBJ1-2, is EPEVTQTPSHQVTQMGQEVILRCVPISNHLYFYWYRQILGQKVEFLVSFYNNEISEKSEIFDDQFSVERPDGSNFTLKIRSTKLEDSAMYFCASSEISGVDYGYTFGSGTRLTVV.